This T cell receptor (beta chain) was found in a study of blood T cell repertoires in COVID-19. Across the study: Samples of COVID-19 (acute and convalescent) were obtained from the United States, Italy and Spain.

This CDR3 contains 18 residues. The V and J ends lost 0 bases and 7 bases, in that order; junction bases with no gene match: 8. The Seattle patients joined while their infection was active and were tracked longitudinally afterward. This clone was seen a few times. In the study's own analysis: How many nucleated cells were present was estimated from reference gene primer amplification. Clones were read by immunoSEQ multiplex PCR, and TCRdb kept only the in-frame ones, dropping some. The V and J calls and the clone size are those of that table, but D and trimming were determined from the DNA. This table holds fewer than 350,000 clones, 80% to 90% found once.

Sample: peripheral blood. The origin of this receptor is a woman aged 25-40 years with COVID-19, enrolled during active disease. The gene calls are TRBV23-1 and TRBJ2-1; 14 bases agree with TRBD2. TRBV23-1 is given ORF status, its function remaining uncertain. CDR3 loop: CASSQSWRLAGGSNEQFF. In DNA, the CDR3 is TGCGCCAGCAGTCAATCTTGGAGACTAGCGGGGGGGAGTAATGAGCAGTTCTTC.